The text below deals with one T cell receptor beta chain. Its specificity is not known. The extraction recovered at least 5.5 micrograms of total RNA per sample. These data originate in a study of blood T cells in healthy people across ages. Points from the study as a whole: Estimated diversity, derived from one million T cells, was regarded as an underestimate.

A second PCR of roughly 7 to 11 cycles used a sample-barcoded 5' primer and a J-beta primer mix. TCRdb used MiXCR to reprocess the 5' RACE reads, holding one entry per CDR3 protein. The sample includes about a million distinct CDR3 sequences, 51% of them seen just once. The V gene lost 7 bases and the J gene lost 6 bases, with 9 bases spanning the gap. Per the germline V gene, CDR1 is MDHEN and CDR2 is SYDVKM. CDR3 length equals 11 residues. Material: blood. This rearrangement joins TRBV28 to TRBJ1-2, with D perhaps matching TRBD1 (5 bases). The receptor was derived from a woman in her fifties or sixties in good health. For the CDR3, the DNA is TGTGCCAGCACCCCGGGACATGGCTACACCTTC. This codes for CASTPGHGYTF.